The rows below give T cell receptor beta chains drawn from one sample of a study of yellow fever vaccine responses in identical twins. TCRdb ran MiXCR on the RT-PCR reads and lists one entry per CDR3 protein. The sample holds roughly 2,200 distinct CDR3 sequences; approximately 7.8% are singletons and the top ten take about 4%. The input for sequencing was T cells from blood (PBMCs), unsorted or a sorted subset (not recorded which), taken 2 years after vaccination. The receptors shown here come from a woman aged 18 to 35 who received the yellow fever vaccine. CDR3s include the opening cysteine and the closing phenylalanine or tryptophan. A D gene is named only where the DNA matches it firmly. Size tells how often a clone was seen (once, few, many) or the class of an expanded clone, and some rows leave it out.

CDR3 protein: CATRIKTGASYGYTF
CDR3 DNA: TGTGCCACCAGGATAAAGACAGGGGCCAGCTATGGCTACACCTTC
D gene: TRBD1
clone size: .
V gene: TRBV15
J gene: TRBJ1-2
CDR3 length: 15

CDR3 protein: CAHKSGSSYEQYF
CDR3 DNA: TGTGCCCATAAGTCAGGGTCCTCCTACGAGCAGTACTTC
D gene: .
clone size: medium-sized
V gene: TRBV10-3
J gene: TRBJ2-7
CDR3 length: 13

CDR3 protein: CASSYGAGTETQYF
CDR3 DNA: TGTGCCAGCAGTTACGGGGCAGGGACAGAGACCCAGTACTTC
D gene: .
clone size: large
V gene: TRBV6-5
J gene: TRBJ2-5
CDR3 length: 14

CDR3 protein: CANGGSYNSPLHF
CDR3 DNA: TGCGCAAATGGGGGCTCCTATAATTCACCCCTCCACTTT
D gene: .
clone size: large
V gene: TRBV10-1
J gene: TRBJ1-6
CDR3 length: 13

CDR3 protein: CAISEETGELFF
CDR3 DNA: TGTGCCATCAGTGAGGAAACCGGGGAGCTGTTTTTT
D gene: .
clone size: .
V gene: TRBV10-3
J gene: TRBJ2-2
CDR3 length: 12

CDR3 protein: CSSGGLAGVNEQFF
CDR3 DNA: TGCTCATCGGGTGGACTAGCGGGAGTGAATGAGCAGTTCTTC
D gene: TRBD2
clone size: few
V gene: TRBV10-3
J gene: TRBJ2-1
CDR3 length: 14

CDR3 protein: CASSLGTSGSYEQYF
CDR3 DNA: TGTGCCAGCAGCTTGGGGACTAGCGGGAGCTACGAGCAGTACTTC
D gene: TRBD2
clone size: few
V gene: TRBV5-4
J gene: TRBJ2-7
CDR3 length: 15

CDR3 protein: CASSRRTSEETQYF
CDR3 DNA: TGTGCCAGCAGTCGGAGGACTAGCGAAGAGACCCAGTACTTC
D gene: TRBD2
clone size: .
V gene: TRBV28
J gene: TRBJ2-5
CDR3 length: 14

CDR3 protein: CASSLRELSYNEQFF
CDR3 DNA: TGTGCCAGCAGCTTACGGGAGTTGAGCTACAATGAGCAGTTCTTC
D gene: .
clone size: .
V gene: TRBV11-1
J gene: TRBJ2-1
CDR3 length: 15

CDR3 protein: CASSRGTGAINTEAFF
CDR3 DNA: TGTGCCAGCAGCCGCGGGACAGGGGCGATAAACACTGAAGCTTTCTTT
D gene: TRBD1
clone size: .
V gene: TRBV11-3
J gene: TRBJ1-1
CDR3 length: 16

CDR3 protein: CASSLGQAATNEKLFF
CDR3 DNA: TGTGCCAGCAGTCTGGGACAGGCCGCAACTAATGAAAAACTGTTTTTT
D gene: TRBD1
clone size: few
V gene: TRBV11-1
J gene: TRBJ1-4
CDR3 length: 16

CDR3 protein: CASSQEGAEAFF
CDR3 DNA: TGCGCCAGCAGCCAAGAAGGCGCTGAAGCTTTCTTT
D gene: .
clone size: few
V gene: TRBV4-1
J gene: TRBJ1-1
CDR3 length: 12

CDR3 protein: CASSSSPGQGGEQYF
CDR3 DNA: TGTGCCAGCAGCTCCTCACCGGGACAGGGTGGCGAGCAGTACTTC
D gene: TRBD1
clone size: few
V gene: TRBV13
J gene: TRBJ2-7
CDR3 length: 15

CDR3 protein: CASSLSPQTVSYEQYF
CDR3 DNA: TGTGCCAGCAGCTTATCCCCCCAGACAGTTTCCTACGAGCAGTACTTC
D gene: .
clone size: few
V gene: TRBV11-3
J gene: TRBJ2-7
CDR3 length: 16

CDR3 protein: CASSQVGVMNTEAFF
CDR3 DNA: TGTGCCAGCAGCCAAGTTGGCGTTATGAACACTGAAGCTTTCTTT
D gene: .
clone size: .
V gene: TRBV4-2
J gene: TRBJ1-1
CDR3 length: 15

CDR3 protein: CASSPGTSGRDEQYF
CDR3 DNA: TGTGCCAGCAGCCCGGGGACTAGCGGGAGAGACGAGCAGTACTTC
D gene: TRBD2
clone size: few
V gene: TRBV7-2
J gene: TRBJ2-7
CDR3 length: 15

CDR3 protein: CASSLALAGGGTDTQYF
CDR3 DNA: TGTGCCAGCAGTTTAGCCCTAGCGGGGGGTGGCACAGATACGCAGTATTTT
D gene: TRBD2
clone size: medium-sized
V gene: TRBV27
J gene: TRBJ2-3
CDR3 length: 17

CDR3 protein: CSARVWPLADTQYF
CDR3 DNA: TGCAGTGCTAGAGTTTGGCCGTTGGCAGATACGCAGTATTTT
D gene: .
clone size: .
V gene: TRBV20-1
J gene: TRBJ2-3
CDR3 length: 14

CDR3 protein: CASTVQIQAPYGYTF
CDR3 DNA: TGTGCCAGCACCGTACAAATACAGGCCCCCTATGGCTACACCTTC
D gene: .
clone size: .
V gene: TRBV12-3/TRBV12-4
J gene: TRBJ1-2
CDR3 length: 15

CDR3 protein: CAIKTENRLAGVGNEQFF
CDR3 DNA: TGTGCCATCAAGACAGAAAATCGACTAGCGGGAGTCGGGAATGAGCAGTTCTTC
D gene: TRBD2
clone size: .
V gene: TRBV10-3
J gene: TRBJ2-1
CDR3 length: 18

CDR3 protein: CAISEPTSGASYEQYF
CDR3 DNA: TGTGCCATCAGTGAGCCGACTAGCGGGGCCTCCTACGAGCAGTACTTC
D gene: TRBD2
clone size: few
V gene: TRBV10-3
J gene: TRBJ2-7
CDR3 length: 16

CDR3 protein: CASSSGSTDTQYF
CDR3 DNA: TGTGCCAGCAGTAGCGGGAGCACAGATACGCAGTATTTT
D gene: .
clone size: large
V gene: TRBV6-4
J gene: TRBJ2-3
CDR3 length: 13

CDR3 protein: CASSAGTGLNTEAFF
CDR3 DNA: TGTGCCAGCAGCGCCGGGACAGGGCTTAACACTGAAGCTTTCTTT
D gene: TRBD1
clone size: .
V gene: TRBV6-1
J gene: TRBJ1-1
CDR3 length: 15

CDR3 protein: CASSQDTSDSYEQYF
CDR3 DNA: TGCGCCAGCAGCCAAGACACTAGTGACTCCTACGAGCAGTACTTC
D gene: .
clone size: few
V gene: TRBV4-1
J gene: TRBJ2-7
CDR3 length: 15

CDR3 protein: CASSRGQNQPQHF
CDR3 DNA: TGTGCCAGCAGCAGGGGGCAGAATCAGCCCCAGCATTTT
D gene: TRBD1
clone size: few
V gene: TRBV6-1
J gene: TRBJ1-5
CDR3 length: 13

CDR3 protein: CASSINRGYEQYF
CDR3 DNA: TGTGCCAGTAGTATTAACCGGGGGTACGAGCAGTACTTC
D gene: .
clone size: few
V gene: TRBV19
J gene: TRBJ2-7
CDR3 length: 13

CDR3 protein: CASSLARVDEQFF
CDR3 DNA: TGTGCCAGCAGCTTAGCACGGGTAGATGAGCAGTTCTTC
D gene: .
clone size: large
V gene: TRBV7-6
J gene: TRBJ2-1
CDR3 length: 13

CDR3 protein: CSARDPGGPNTGELFF
CDR3 DNA: TGCAGTGCTAGAGATCCAGGGGGCCCTAACACCGGGGAGCTGTTTTTT
D gene: TRBD1
clone size: few
V gene: TRBV20-1
J gene: TRBJ2-2
CDR3 length: 16

CDR3 protein: CASSTAREGPGELFF
CDR3 DNA: TGTGCCAGCAGTACTGCGCGGGAGGGCCCCGGGGAGCTGTTTTTT
D gene: TRBD2
clone size: .
V gene: TRBV6-4
J gene: TRBJ2-2
CDR3 length: 15

CDR3 protein: CASSLKGYSPLHF
CDR3 DNA: TGTGCCAGCAGTTTAAAGGGGTATTCACCCCTCCACTTT
D gene: .
clone size: .
V gene: TRBV12-3/TRBV12-4
J gene: TRBJ1-6
CDR3 length: 13

CDR3 protein: CASSPGLDSYGYTF
CDR3 DNA: TGTGCCAGCTCACCCGGCTTGGACTCCTATGGCTACACCTTC
D gene: .
clone size: medium-sized
V gene: TRBV18
J gene: TRBJ1-2
CDR3 length: 14

CDR3 protein: CSVVNGLAVYEQYF
CDR3 DNA: TGCAGCGTTGTTAACGGACTAGCAGTCTACGAGCAGTACTTC
D gene: TRBD2
clone size: .
V gene: TRBV29-1
J gene: TRBJ2-7
CDR3 length: 14

CDR3 protein: CASSLATAGRPSTDTQYF
CDR3 DNA: TGTGCCAGCAGCTTAGCCACAGCAGGCCGCCCAAGCACAGATACGCAGTATTTT
D gene: .
clone size: medium-sized
V gene: TRBV11-1
J gene: TRBJ2-3
CDR3 length: 18

CDR3 protein: CASSVGLAETDYEQYF
CDR3 DNA: TGTGCCAGCAGCGTCGGACTAGCGGAGACCGACTACGAGCAGTACTTC
D gene: TRBD2
clone size: few
V gene: TRBV11-1
J gene: TRBJ2-7
CDR3 length: 16

CDR3 protein: CASSQERGLETQYF
CDR3 DNA: TGCGCCAGCAGCCAAGAGCGGGGGTTGGAGACCCAGTACTTC
D gene: TRBD2
clone size: few
V gene: TRBV4-1
J gene: TRBJ2-5
CDR3 length: 14

CDR3 protein: CASSLEGAYEQYF
CDR3 DNA: TGTGCCAGCAGCTTAGAAGGGGCCTACGAGCAGTACTTC
D gene: .
clone size: few
V gene: TRBV11-1
J gene: TRBJ2-7
CDR3 length: 13

CDR3 protein: CASSKTYQGYNEQFF
CDR3 DNA: TGTGCCAGCAGCAAAACCTATCAGGGGTACAATGAGCAGTTCTTC
D gene: .
clone size: .
V gene: TRBV21-1
J gene: TRBJ2-1
CDR3 length: 15

CDR3 protein: CAIRGSNTDTQYF
CDR3 DNA: TGTGCCATCAGAGGATCTAATACAGATACGCAGTATTTT
D gene: .
clone size: .
V gene: TRBV10-3
J gene: TRBJ2-3
CDR3 length: 13

CDR3 protein: CAWRRRTPGSSGSSRMSDTQYF
CDR3 DNA: TGTGCCTGGAGACGAAGAACCCCGGGTAGCTCCGGTTCCTCTCGAATGTCAGATACGCAGTATTTT
D gene: .
clone size: .
V gene: TRBV30
J gene: TRBJ2-3
CDR3 length: 22

CDR3 protein: CASSFGGGSYEQYF
CDR3 DNA: TGTGCCAGCAGCTTCGGAGGGGGGTCATACGAGCAGTACTTC
D gene: .
clone size: .
V gene: TRBV7-6
J gene: TRBJ2-7
CDR3 length: 14

CDR3 protein: CASSLQTTPATDTQYF
CDR3 DNA: TGCGCCAGCAGCCTGCAAACGACTCCCGCCACAGATACGCAGTATTTT
D gene: .
clone size: .
V gene: TRBV4-1
J gene: TRBJ2-3
CDR3 length: 16

CDR3 protein: CASSKGWGEHNEQFF
CDR3 DNA: TGTGCCAGTAGTAAAGGTTGGGGGGAACACAATGAGCAGTTCTTC
D gene: .
clone size: few
V gene: TRBV19
J gene: TRBJ2-1
CDR3 length: 15

CDR3 protein: CASSFDRTNEKLFF
CDR3 DNA: TGTGCCAGCAGCTTCGACAGAACAAATGAAAAACTGTTTTTT
D gene: .
clone size: .
V gene: TRBV11-1
J gene: TRBJ1-4
CDR3 length: 14

CDR3 protein: CSAKTVFISYEQYF
CDR3 DNA: TGCAGTGCTAAGACAGTCTTTATATCCTACGAGCAGTACTTC
D gene: .
clone size: .
V gene: TRBV20-1
J gene: TRBJ2-7
CDR3 length: 14

CDR3 protein: CASSVEGTGQETQYF
CDR3 DNA: TGTGCCAGCAGCGTAGAGGGGACAGGACAAGAGACCCAGTACTTC
D gene: TRBD1
clone size: few
V gene: TRBV9
J gene: TRBJ2-5
CDR3 length: 15

CDR3 protein: CASSQRHSANTEAFF
CDR3 DNA: TGCGCCAGCAGCCAGCGACATTCCGCGAACACTGAAGCTTTCTTT
D gene: .
clone size: large
V gene: TRBV4-1
J gene: TRBJ1-1
CDR3 length: 15

CDR3 protein: CASSLSGRLYEQYF
CDR3 DNA: TGTGCCAGCAGTTTAAGCGGTCGTCTCTACGAGCAGTACTTC
D gene: .
clone size: few
V gene: TRBV28
J gene: TRBJ2-7
CDR3 length: 14

CDR3 protein: CASSRGAKNIQYF
CDR3 DNA: TGTGCCAGCAGCCGCGGGGCCAAAAACATTCAGTACTTC
D gene: .
clone size: few
V gene: TRBV7-9
J gene: TRBJ2-4
CDR3 length: 13

CDR3 protein: CAISESASGRGETQYF
CDR3 DNA: TGTGCCATCAGTGAGTCGGCTAGCGGGAGAGGAGAGACCCAGTACTTC
D gene: TRBD2
clone size: .
V gene: TRBV10-3
J gene: TRBJ2-5
CDR3 length: 16

CDR3 protein: CASSLGLGLETQYF
CDR3 DNA: TGTGCCAGCAGTCTTGGACTAGGTCTGGAGACCCAGTACTTC
D gene: TRBD2
clone size: .
V gene: TRBV9
J gene: TRBJ2-5
CDR3 length: 14

CDR3 protein: CASKGREQYF
CDR3 DNA: TGTGCCAGCAAGGGGCGCGAGCAGTACTTC
D gene: .
clone size: few
V gene: TRBV2
J gene: TRBJ2-7
CDR3 length: 10

CDR3 protein: CASSRPNFGDTGELFF
CDR3 DNA: TGTGCCAGCAGTAGACCCAATTTCGGGGACACCGGGGAGCTGTTTTTT
D gene: .
clone size: few
V gene: TRBV6-1
J gene: TRBJ2-2
CDR3 length: 16

CDR3 protein: CASLELWSSTDTQYF
CDR3 DNA: TGTGCCAGCCTCGAGCTGTGGTCTAGCACAGATACGCAGTATTTT
D gene: .
clone size: .
V gene: TRBV2
J gene: TRBJ2-3
CDR3 length: 15